This passage covers 28 T cell receptor beta chains from one sample sequenced in a study of T-cell reconstitution after alpha-beta-depleted transplantation in children. Unique molecular identifiers were incorporated into the prepared TCRbeta library. A single record per CDR3 protein comes from TCRdb applying MiXCR to the PCR reads. In the table there are more than 85,000 distinct CDR3 sequences, 9% to 12% of which are singletons. Source: PBMCs from the stem cell graft donor, taken from the stem cell graft. These receptors were collected from a human donor who donated a stem cell graft to a child with acute lymphoblastic leukemia.

This clonotype has at least ten counts. The rearrangement joins TRBV5-1 to TRBJ1-5; no reliable D call. CDR1 is SGHRS, CDR2 YFSETQ, per germline. The V end was cut by 6 bases, the J end by 8 bases, with 6 bases between. The CDR3 totals 10 residues. For the CDR3, the DNA is TGCGCCAGCACGCTTGAGCCCCAGCATTTT. It yields the protein CASTLEPQHF.

Ten or more counts support this clonotype. This chain joins TRBV5-6 and TRBJ2-5, with D maybe TRBD2 (6 bases). The CDR3 totals 17 residues. The germline CDR1 and CDR2 sequences are SGHDT and YYEEEE. The V end was cut by 1 base, the J end by 5 bases, with 21 bases between. The CDR3 region has the DNA TGTGCCAGCAGCTTGAGGGACTCCTTCTGGACTTCGGAGACCCAGTACTTC. Its translation: CASSLRDSFWTSETQYF.

This clonotype appeared many times. The chain carries TRBV5-1 and TRBJ2-3; maybe TRBD1 (6 bases). The CDR3 totals 15 residues. V dropped 0 bases and J dropped 0 bases, with 8 bases sitting between them. CDR1 SGHRS and CDR2 YFSETQ come from the germline V gene. CDR3 nucleotide sequence: TGCGCCAGCAGCTTGGGGGACACAAGCACAGATACGCAGTATTTT. It codes for CASSLGDTSTDTQYF.

This clonotype was recorded many times. The rearrangement links TRBV20-1 to TRBJ2-7; the match to TRBD2 covers 11 bases. CDR3 length: 17 residues. J was trimmed by 2 bases and V by 0 bases; bases with no gene match: 9. Germline V gene data show CDR1 as DFQATT and CDR2 as SNEGSKA (reference sequence). Here the CDR3 DNA reads TGCAGTGCTAGAGATCCTTCGACTAGCGGGACCACCTACGAGCAGTACTTC. Protein product: CSARDPSTSGTTYEQYF.

This clonotype occurred many times. The chain recombines TRBV7-3 with TRBJ2-3; 8 nucleotides align to TRBD2. V dropped 5 bases and J dropped 2; count of bases not matched to a gene: 9. The CDR3 has 16 amino acids. CDR1 and CDR2 from the germline V gene are SGHTA and FQGTGA. CDR3 in amino acids: CASSPNVREVTDTQYF. As DNA, the CDR3 is TGTGCCAGCAGCCCTAACGTGCGGGAGGTCACAGATACGCAGTATTTT.

This clonotype came up many times. The chain is built from TRBV27 and TRBJ2-7; D is possibly TRBD1 (6 bases). Germline V gene sequence: CDR1 MNHEY, CDR2 SMNVEV (reference sequence). The V end lost 2 bases, the J end lost 0 bases, and 14 bases lay between the germline ends. The CDR3 sequence is 16 residues long. CDR3 residues: CASSLRRQVSSYEQYF. DNA for the CDR3: TGTGCCAGCAGTTTACGACGACAGGTGAGCTCCTACGAGCAGTACTTC.

This clonotype was observed at least ten times. This chain connects TRBV25-1 to TRBJ2-7, with D uncertain. This CDR3 comprises 12 residues. V was cut by 5 bases and J by 2 bases, with 7 bases left in between. Germline V gene data show CDR1 as MGHDK and CDR2 as SYGVNS. DNA for the CDR3: TGTGCCAGCAGTTTGAACCCCTACGAGCAGTACTTC. Translated, it gives CASSLNPYEQYF.

This clonotype was seen many times. This chain uses TRBV5-5 with TRBJ1-5, with a tentative D call TRBD1 (6 bases). Per the germline V gene, CDR1 is SGHKS and CDR2 is YYEKEE (reference sequence). The CDR3 consists of 18 residues. V was cut by 0 bases and J by 3 bases, with 19 bases left in between. The CDR3 loop reads CASSLEGHLRPTNQPQHF. The CDR3, as DNA: TGTGCCAGCAGCTTGGAGGGACATTTGAGACCCACCAATCAGCCCCAGCATTTT.

There are a few counts of this clonotype. Being one base from a much bigger clone, this may be a read error. The V call is TRBV27, the J call TRBJ2-1; no clear D gene. The germline V gene encodes CDR1 MNHEY and CDR2 SMNVEV (reference sequence). The CDR3 spans 15 residues. V dropped 2 bases and J dropped 5 bases, with 13 bases sitting between them. The CDR3 sequence is CASSLAHTRNNEQFF. The DNA of the CDR3 is TGTGCCAGCAGTTTAGCTCACACGAGGAACAATGAGCAGTTCTTC.

The sample holds many counts of this clonotype. The rearrangement joins TRBV20-1 to TRBJ2-2; D is tentatively TRBD1 or TRBD2 (5 bases each). The germline CDR1 and CDR2 sequences are DFQATT and SNEGSKA (reference sequence). The CDR3 runs 14 residues. CDR3 nucleotide sequence: TGCAGCATCAGATACCTAGAGGGGACCGGGGAGCTGTTTTTT. Protein sequence: CSIRYLEGTGELFF.

The table lists this clonotype with many counts. The chain links TRBV6-5 to TRBJ2-5; maybe TRBD1 (6 bases). Germline lookup yields CDR1 MNHEY and CDR2 SVGAGI. Trimming removed 4 bases at V and 1 base at J, with 13 bases between. The length of the CDR3 is 15 residues. The chain's CDR3 is CASSSVQGTQETQYF. Written as DNA, the CDR3 is TGTGCCAGCAGTTCGGTGCAGGGGACCCAAGAGACCCAGTACTTC.

This clonotype was recorded many times. The chain recombines TRBV28 with TRBJ2-7, with 9 bases fitting TRBD2. Germline V gives CDR1 MDHEN, CDR2 SYDVKM. This CDR3 comprises 12 residues. V lost 8 bases, J lost 9 bases, and 8 bases stayed unmatched. CDR3: CASGLAGTAQYF. The CDR3 DNA is TGTGCCAGCGGCCTAGCGGGAACCGCGCAGTACTTC.

There are many counts of this clonotype. The rearrangement uses TRBV11-3 and TRBJ2-2; D may be TRBD2 (7 bases). The V and J ends lost 5 bases and 5 bases respectively, with 12 bases between them. The CDR3 contains 14 residues. CDR1 and CDR2 (germline): SGHNT, YENEEA. CDR3 bases: TGTGCCAGCAGCCCCGGGGGGCTTACCGGGGAGCTGTTTTTT. The encoded protein is CASSPGGLTGELFF.

Ten or more counts support this clonotype. This rearrangement joins TRBV3-1 to TRBJ2-1, with 11 bases fitting TRBD2. Germline assignment: CDR1 LGHDT and CDR2 YNNKEL (reference sequence). The CDR3 is 17 amino acids. V was clipped by 4 bases and J by 4 bases; unmatched bases: 9. The DNA of the CDR3 is TGTGCCAGCAGCCCGATAGCGGGAGGGCCTGGGTACAATGAGCAGTTCTTC. This encodes CASSPIAGGPGYNEQFF.

This clonotype was detected many times. V gene TRBV7-8 combines with J gene TRBJ1-5; D might be TRBD1 (5 bases). The germline V gene encodes CDR1 SGHVS and CDR2 FQNEAQ. The CDR3 extends over 16 amino acids. V lost 5 bases, J lost 0 bases, and 14 bases lay in between. CDR3 residues: CASSGRGGYSNQPQHF. For the CDR3, the DNA is TGTGCCAGCAGCGGCCGGGGGGGGTATAGCAATCAGCCCCAGCATTTT.

This clonotype was counted many times. The V call is TRBV11-2, the J call TRBJ1-5; 7 bases are a match to TRBD1. CDR3 length: 15 amino acids. V lost 5 bases to trimming and J lost 3 bases; unmatched junction nucleotides: 7. Germline values: CDR1 SGHAT, CDR2 FQNNGV. CDR3 sequence (DNA): TGTGCCAGCAGCGCAGGGACAGCCTACAATCAGCCCCAGCATTTT. Residues: CASSAGTAYNQPQHF.

In its sample, this clonotype was seen many times. The rearrangement links TRBV30 to TRBJ1-2; the match to TRBD1 covers 8 bases. Germline V gene sequence: CDR1 GTSNPN, CDR2 SVGIG (reference sequence). V trimming: 5 bases; J trimming: 7 bases; junction bases outside the gene matches: 15. This CDR3 spans 15 amino acids. CDR3 loop: CAWGINDRGLGGYTF. CDR3 DNA: TGTGCCTGGGGGATAAACGACAGGGGCCTGGGTGGCTACACCTTC.

The table lists this clonotype with many counts. The chain carries TRBV7-2 and TRBJ1-2; 8 positions agree with TRBD1. CDR1 and CDR2 from the germline V gene are SGHTA and FQGNSA. The CDR3 contains 15 residues. V was clipped by 5 bases and J by 3 bases; unmatched bases: 8. Here the CDR3 reads CASSPRTGSDYGYTF. The CDR3 nucleotides are TGTGCCAGCAGCCCAAGGACAGGGAGTGACTATGGCTACACCTTC.

V gene TRBV4-1 combines with J gene TRBJ2-7; a weak D match, TRBD1 (6 bases). Germline CDR1 MGHRA, CDR2 YSYEKL. V shed 1 base and J shed 2 bases, with 12 bases lying between them. The CDR3 is 15 amino acids. CDR3 in amino acids: CASSQGARGTYEQYF. DNA for the CDR3: TGCGCCAGCAGCCAAGGGGCCAGGGGTACCTACGAGCAGTACTTC.

This clonotype came up many times. The rearrangement uses TRBV12-3 or TRBV12-4 and TRBJ2-1, with no clear D. V shed 1 base and J shed 9 bases, with 7 bases lying between them. The CDR3 contains 12 residues. The DNA of the CDR3 is TGTGCCAGCAGTTTAGGGTCCGGTGAGCAGTTCTTC. Translated, it gives CASSLGSGEQFF.

This clonotype was recorded many times. This chain joins TRBV4-1 and TRBJ2-1; 14 nucleotides align to TRBD2. The CDR3 contains 21 residues. The germline V gene has CDR1 MGHRA and CDR2 YSYEKL. V was pared by 0 bases and J by 7 bases, with 17 bases of the junction left unmatched. CDR3 sequence: CASSQDKSRTGGLAGENEQFF. CDR3 nucleotide sequence: TGCGCCAGCAGCCAAGATAAGTCCCGGACAGGGGGACTAGCGGGGGAAAATGAGCAGTTCTTC.

This clonotype was seen at least ten times. The chain is built from TRBV7-2 and TRBJ1-1; D perhaps matches TRBD1 (6 bases). This CDR3 is 14 amino acids long. Germline loops: CDR1 SGHTA, CDR2 FQGNSA. The germline V and J ends were trimmed by 0 bases and 6 bases, with 11 bases remaining between them. The CDR3 loop reads CASSLAPRGSEAFF. The CDR3 nucleotides read TGTGCCAGCAGCTTAGCTCCCAGGGGCTCTGAAGCTTTCTTT.

This clonotype was counted at least ten times. This sequence joins TRBV12-3 or TRBV12-4 and TRBJ2-7; a weak D match, TRBD1 (5 bases). The CDR3 is made up of 11 amino acids. Trimming pared 5 bases from V and 4 bases from J, leaving 6 bases between. As DNA, the CDR3 is TGTGCCAGCAGTGGGGCGTACGAGCAGTACTTC. Its protein product is CASSGAYEQYF.

In this sample, this clonotype turned up many times. DNA of the CDR3: TGTGCCAGCTCACCAATGCAGGGGACGGTCTCTTACGAGCAGTACTTC. The encoded protein is CASSPMQGTVSYEQYF. The chain couples TRBV18 to TRBJ2-7; a weak D match, TRBD1 (6 bases). V was clipped by 2 bases and J by 4 bases, with 18 bases between them. CDR3 size: 16 residues. Germline CDR1 reads KGHSH; CDR2 reads LQKENI.

The table lists this clonotype with a few counts. A junction boundary mismatches the germline segment, possibly from a read error. The chain links TRBV27 to TRBJ1-2, with 9 bases matching TRBD1. CDR1 and CDR2 (germline): MNHEY, SMNVEV (reference sequence). The CDR3 consists of 16 residues. CDR3: CASSSRTGVANYGDTF. CDR3 nucleotides: TGTGCCAGCAGTTCCCGGACAGGGGTGGCTAACTATGGCGACACCTTC.

This clonotype was counted ten times or more. The CDR3: CASSVAGAITGTGELFF. In DNA, the CDR3 is TGTGCCAGCAGCGTGGCGGGGGCGATTACGGGCACCGGGGAGCTGTTTTTT. The J gene is TRBJ2-2, the V gene TRBV9, with D perhaps matching TRBD2 (7 bases). This CDR3 contains 17 residues. Trimming took 2 bases from V and 4 from J, leaving 18 bases between them. Germline V gene lookup returns CDR1 SGDLS and CDR2 YYNGEE.

The table lists this clonotype with a count of one. This may arise from a read error, as a much more abundant clone is one base away. The V gene is TRBV7-2, the J gene TRBJ1-2; D not resolved. V lost 5 bases, J lost 12 bases, and 16 bases lay in between. The CDR3 loop spans 12 amino acids. Germline V CDR1 and CDR2: SGHTA, FQGNSA. The CDR3 loop reads CASSPRTVSHTF. DNA of the CDR3: TGTGCCAGCAGCCCGCGGACGGTGAGCCACACCTTC.

Ten or more counts support this clonotype. The CDR3: CASSLAAGNTEAFF. The CDR3 DNA sequence: TGCGCCAGCAGCTTGGCGGCAGGGAACACTGAAGCTTTCTTT. V is TRBV5-1 and J is TRBJ1-1; no reliable D call. In germline, CDR1 is SGHRS, CDR2 YFSETQ. V dropped 0 bases and J dropped 1 base, with 7 bases sitting between them. The CDR3 consists of 14 residues.